Following are 9 T cell receptor beta chains from one sample sequenced in a study of response to subunit inactivated influenza vaccine (dated by TCRdb to about 2018). The library was built by means of RT-PCR. Sequencing used an Illumina HiSeq 2500. In TCRdb, the public reads were trimmed at Q25 with fastp and aligned with MiXCR, with productive beta chains retained. All rows with the same CDR3 protein become a single entry with the most common DNA and genes. Across this sample there are about 520,000 distinct CDR3 sequences, with under 8.5% seen only once. The ten largest clones capture around 13% of the sample. The sequencing here drew on PBMCs from blood, taken roughly 24 months after vaccination. The receptor source for this set is a man in his fifties or sixties who received an inactivated influenza vaccine. Donor details come from another sample of the same person, matched by shared clones.

There are many counts of this clonotype. The junction does not match germline at one end; this may be a read error. The genes are TRBV5-1 and TRBJ2-2; TRBD1 matches at 8 bases. The germline CDR1 and CDR2 sequences are SGHRS and YFSETQ. The CDR3 length is 15 residues. The CDR3 region is CASSPGTGNTGELFF. CDR3 DNA: TGTGCCAGCAGCCCTGGGACAGGGAACACCGGGGAGCTGTTTTTT.

The CDR3 is CASSPARRDRIYEQYF. CDR3 nucleotide sequence: TGTGCCAGCTCACCAGCGAGGAGGGACAGAATCTACGAGCAGTACTTC. V usage is TRBV18 and J usage is TRBJ2-7; D is possibly TRBD1 (7 bases). V dropped 2 bases and J dropped 3 bases, with 17 bases sitting between them. CDR3 length equals 16 residues. Germline CDR1 is KGHSH and CDR2 is LQKENI.

The chain is built from TRBV20-1 and TRBJ2-7, with TRBD1 as a possible D gene (5 bases). Germline V gene data show CDR1 as DFQATT and CDR2 as SNEGSKA (reference sequence). Trimming left V 4 bases short and J 0 bases short, with 10 bases between. The CDR3 spans 13 residues. CDR3 sequence reads: CSANLQVSYEQYF. The CDR3 bases are TGCAGTGCTAATTTACAGGTCTCCTACGAGCAGTACTTC.

This clonotype was detected ten times or more. The chain employs TRBV12-3 or TRBV12-4 and TRBJ1-3; no firm D call. V was clipped by 3 bases and J by 4 bases, with 16 bases between them. The CDR3 runs 16 residues. The CDR3: CASSLSRSGMGNTIYF. CDR3 nucleotides: TGTGCCAGCAGTTTGTCTCGTAGTGGGATGGGAAACACCATATATTTT.

V usage is TRBV29-1 and J usage is TRBJ1-2; D is undetermined. The ends were cut back, 6 bases at V and 8 bases at J, with 19 bases in the middle. There are 13 residues in the CDR3. Germline CDR1 SQVTM, CDR2 ANQGSEA. CDR3 protein: CSVGTAAAGGYTF. CDR3 DNA: TGCAGCGTGGGAACGGCAGCGGCGGGGGGCTACACCTTC.

This clonotype was picked up one time. The chain carries TRBV7-2 and TRBJ2-7; 8 bases are shared with TRBD1. V lost 5 bases to trimming and J lost 3 bases; unmatched junction nucleotides: 9. CDR3 length equals 15 residues. CDR1 is SGHTA and CDR2 is FQGNSA in the germline V gene. CDR3 DNA sequence: TGTGCCAGCAGCGCCAACAGGGGGAGGTTCTACGAGCAGTACTTC. Its translation: CASSANRGRFYEQYF.

This clonotype occurred a few times. This chain links TRBV10-1 with TRBJ2-2; D tentatively fits TRBD1 or TRBD2 (5 bases each). Germline assignment: CDR1 WNHNN and CDR2 SYGVQD (reference sequence). V lost 0 bases to trimming and J lost 7 bases, with 6 bases between them. This CDR3 contains 13 residues. The CDR3 DNA follows: TGCGCCAGCAGTGAGTCGGGGGTCGGGGAGCTGTTTTTT. Its protein product is CASSESGVGELFF.

This clonotype came up a few times. The chain is built from TRBV5-5 and TRBJ2-5; TRBD2 aligns across 7 bases. Germline assignment: CDR1 SGHKS and CDR2 YYEKEE (reference sequence). The CDR3 has 14 amino acids. J was trimmed by 5 bases and V by 4 bases; bases with no gene match: 8. This CDR3 reads CASSHGGIQETQYF. The CDR3 nucleotides are TGTGCCAGCAGCCACGGGGGGATTCAGGAGACCCAGTACTTC.

This clonotype was recorded at least ten times. The gene calls are TRBV27 and TRBJ2-7; the match to TRBD1 covers 10 bases. Germline V gives CDR1 MNHEY, CDR2 SMNVEV (reference sequence). There are 15 residues in the CDR3. V gave up 3 bases and J gave up 3 bases; unmatched junction bases: 5. CDR3 region: CASSFGQGGVYEQYF. The CDR3 DNA reads as TGTGCCAGCAGTTTCGGACAGGGGGGAGTCTACGAGCAGTACTTC.